The 30 T cell receptor beta chains below come from one sample, sequenced in a study of OX40 agonist ivuxolimab in advanced cancers. The assay was immunoSEQ multiplex PCR, and TCRdb's table has in-frame clones only and misses some. The data contain around 13,000 clones, roughly two thirds of them singletons. Sequencing was performed on CD4+ or CD8+ T cells sorted from blood, taken in a trial of the OX40 agonist ivuxolimab. The origin of the receptors is an adult with an advanced solid tumor such as melanoma, head and neck, liver or kidney cancer.

This rearrangement joins TRBV9 to TRBJ2-3; D remains unclear. The CDR3 spans 15 residues. Germline V gene lookup returns CDR1 SGDLS and CDR2 YYNGEE. V lost 0 bases, J lost 0 bases, and 8 bases lay in between. The CDR3 loop is CASSVEDGSTDTQYF. The CDR3 nucleotides are TGTGCCAGCAGCGTAGAGGATGGTAGCACAGATACGCAGTATTTT. Full variable domain (missing parts from reference TRBV9 and TRBJ2-3): DSGVTQTPKHLITATGQRVTLRCSPRSGDLSVYWYQQSLDQGLQFLIQYYNGEERAKGNILERFSAQQFPDLHSELNLSSLELGDSALYFCASSVEDGSTDTQYFGPGTRLTVL.

The V and J genes are TRBV2 and TRBJ1-2, with 7 bases that match TRBD1. This CDR3 has 13 residues. Germline assignment: CDR1 SNHLY and CDR2 FYNNEI. The ends lost 9 bases at V and 8 bases at J; junction bases unmatched: 12. The CDR3 nucleotides are TGTGCCAGTAAAGAACGGACAGGAGAAGGCTACACCTTC. It is translated as CASKERTGEGYTF.

As for this clone: Other DNA sequences of this sample code for an identical CDR3. The CDR3 loop reads CASSRGQNYEQYF. In DNA, the CDR3 is TGCGCCAGCAGCCGAGGACAAAACTACGAGCAGTACTTC. This chain uses TRBV4-1 with TRBJ2-7; D is possibly TRBD1 (5 bases). Trimming removed 4 bases from V and 3 bases from J, with 10 bases in between. The germline gives CDR1 MGHRA, CDR2 YSYEKL. The CDR3 extends over 13 amino acids.

The chain carries TRBV28 and TRBJ2-3; D may be TRBD2 (6 bases). This CDR3 spans 15 amino acids. The V end lost 2 bases, the J end lost 6 bases, and 15 bases lay between the germline ends. Germline CDR1 reads MDHEN; CDR2 reads SYDVKM. CDR3 protein: CASSLPAGSRDTQYF. The DNA for the CDR3 is TGTGCCAGCAGTTTACCCGCGGGGTCCCGGGATACGCAGTATTTT.

By sample share, this clone is medium-sized. The chain recombines TRBV15 with TRBJ2-1, with D unresolved. The V end was cut by 5 bases, the J end by 0 bases, with 11 bases between. Germline V gene sequence: CDR1 LNHNV, CDR2 YYDKDF (reference sequence). The CDR3 contains 15 residues. CDR3: CATSHLMSSYNEQFF. The CDR3 coding sequence is TGTGCCACCAGCCATCTCATGAGCTCCTACAATGAGCAGTTCTTC.

The chain uses TRBV9 and TRBJ2-1, with 14 bases matching TRBD2. V lost 7 bases to trimming and J lost 0 bases; unmatched junction nucleotides: 6. The CDR3 runs 17 residues. CDR1 and CDR2 (germline): SGDLS, YYNGEE. The DNA for the CDR3 is TGTGCCAGCGGACTAGCGGGAGGTTATAGCTCCTACAATGAGCAGTTCTTC. Translated: CASGLAGGYSSYNEQFF.

The V call is TRBV7-9, the J call TRBJ1-2, with D unclear. V lost 6 bases and J 3 bases, leaving 8 bases between the germline ends. CDR3 length equals 12 residues. Per the germline V gene, CDR1 is SEHNR and CDR2 is FQNEAQ (reference sequence). CDR3 coding DNA: TGTGCCAGCAGACCCGATGACTATGGCTACACCTTC. It encodes CASRPDDYGYTF. Complete variable domain (other parts from reference TRBV7-9 and TRBJ1-2): DTGVSQNPRHKITKRGQNVTFRCDPISEHNRLYWYRQTLGQGPEFLTYFQNEAQLEKSRLLSDRFSAERPKGSFSTLEIQRTEQGDSAMYLCASRPDDYGYTFGSGTRLTVV.

Comments on this clone: A far larger clone is a single base away, which makes a read error likely. This specimen includes other DNA sequences encoding the same CDR3. The genes are TRBV4-2 and TRBJ1-2; TRBD1 is a possible D gene (5 bases). Germline CDR1 and CDR2: LGHNA and YNFKEQ. V lost 0 bases to trimming and J lost 4 bases, with 12 bases between them. The CDR3 has 15 residues. The CDR3 nucleotides are TGTGCCAGCAGCCAAGAGGAAGGGGCGCTCTATGGCTACACCTTC. Residues: CASSQEEGALYGYTF.

This clone is categorized as large. Different DNA sequences within this sample yield the same CDR3. The chain carries TRBV5-1 and TRBJ1-1; D call uncertain. This CDR3 has 13 residues. Deletions cut 0 bases from V and 6 bases from J, with 9 bases between. Looked up from germline, CDR1 is SGHRS and CDR2 is YFSETQ. The CDR3 DNA follows: TGCGCCAGCAGCTTGGAACCAAACCCTGAAGCTTTCTTT. Translated: CASSLEPNPEAFF.

V gene TRBV10-3 combines with J gene TRBJ2-1; D not certain. The germline gives CDR1 ENHRY, CDR2 SYGVKD. Trimming shortened V by 0 bases and J by 5 bases, and 2 bases separated the two germline ends. This CDR3 is built from 12 residues. CDR3 protein: CAISESNNEQFF. The CDR3 coding sequence is TGTGCCATCAGTGAGTCCAACAATGAGCAGTTCTTC.

The chain combines TRBV27 with TRBJ2-7; TRBD2 aligns across 9 bases. Per the germline V gene, CDR1 is MNHEY and CDR2 is SMNVEV (reference sequence). The CDR3 runs 15 residues. Trimming took 6 bases from V and 2 from J; bases not matched to a gene: 8. CDR3 loop: CASSRLTSGTYEQYF. In DNA, the CDR3 is TGTGCCAGCAGCCGATTGACTAGCGGTACCTACGAGCAGTACTTC.

CDR3: CASSSGALGQPQHF. The CDR3 DNA is TGTGCCAGTAGTTCCGGGGCTCTAGGTCAGCCCCAGCATTTT. The rearrangement links TRBV19 to TRBJ1-5, with D perhaps TRBD1 (5 bases). This CDR3 comprises 14 residues. V was cut by 5 bases and J by 6 bases, with 14 bases left in between. Germline CDR1 LNHDA, CDR2 SQIVND (reference sequence).

This clone qualifies as medium-sized. The chain employs TRBV4-1 and TRBJ1-1, with D unclear. The V end lost 0 bases, the J end lost 7 bases, and 9 bases lay between the germline ends. The CDR3 has 13 amino acids. CDR1 is MGHRA, CDR2 YSYEKL, per germline. CDR3 in DNA: TGCGCCAGCAGCCAAGAGGGGTGGGGTGAAGCTTTCTTT. Translated: CASSQEGWGEAFF.

V and J are TRBV19 and TRBJ2-1; the D is unclear. Germline V gene data show CDR1 as LNHDA and CDR2 as SQIVND (reference sequence). The CDR3 is 14 residues long. V was shortened by 9 bases and J by 0 bases, with 12 bases between the two germline ends. This CDR3 reads CASSPRSSYNEQFF. CDR3 sequence (DNA): TGTGCCAGCTCGCCTCGGAGCTCCTACAATGAGCAGTTCTTC.

About this clone itself: It differs at one base from a far larger clone, so likely a read error. This sequence joins TRBV4-3 and TRBJ2-7; the D call may be TRBD1 or TRBD2 (5 bases each). V lost 5 bases to trimming and J lost 2 bases, with 19 bases between them. Germline CDR1 LGHNA, CDR2 YSLEER. The length of the CDR3 is 16 residues. CDR3 in amino acids: CASSESSERGAYEQYF. The DNA for the CDR3 is TGCGCCAGCAGCGAGAGTAGCGAGAGAGGGGCCTACGAGCAGTACTTC.

This clone was counted only a few times. Mismatch with germline at one junction end may stem from a read error. The chain has TRBV27 and TRBJ2-3, with 8 bases fitting TRBD1. Per germline, CDR1 MNHEY and CDR2 SMNVEV (reference sequence). CDR3 size: 12 residues. CDR3 bases: TGTGCCAGCGGCTCCGGGACAGGTACGCAGTATTTT. The encoded protein is CASGSGTGTQYF.

The genes are TRBV28 and TRBJ2-7, with D possibly TRBD1 on 6 matching bases. Trimming took 5 bases from V and 1 from J, leaving 12 bases between them. CDR3 size: 14 residues. Germline V gene lookup returns CDR1 MDHEN and CDR2 SYDVKM. Written as DNA, the CDR3 is TGTGCCAGCAGTGAGGGGGACCCGTCCTACGAGCAGTACTTC. It yields the protein CASSEGDPSYEQYF.

The chain links TRBV4-3 to TRBJ1-2; 11 positions agree with TRBD1. The CDR3 totals 14 residues. Germline V gene data show CDR1 as LGHNA and CDR2 as YSLEER. After removal of 4 bases from V and 4 bases from J, the junction contained 2 bases not matched to a gene. This chain's CDR3 is CASSLGTGGYGYTF. The CDR3 DNA reads as TGCGCCAGCAGCCTCGGGACAGGGGGCTATGGCTACACCTTC.

The chain uses TRBV11-1 and TRBJ2-2, with a tentative D call TRBD1 (5 bases). This CDR3 is built from 13 residues. The germline V gene has CDR1 SGHAT and CDR2 FQDESV (reference sequence). The V gene lost 3 bases and the J gene lost 3 bases, with 5 bases spanning the gap. The CDR3 region has the DNA TGTGCCAGCAGCTTCAGGGACACCGGGGAGCTGTTTTTT. Translated: CASSFRDTGELFF. Full variable domain (outside the CDR3, taken from reference TRBV11-1 and TRBJ2-2): EAEVAQSPRYKITEKSQAVAFWCDPISGHATLYWYRQILGQGPELLVQFQDESVVDDSQLPKDRFSAERLKGVDSTLKIQPAELGDSAMYLCASSFRDTGELFFGEGSRLTVL.

This clone was counted a few times. The J gene is TRBJ1-2, the V gene TRBV4-2; 7 bases align to TRBD1. Trimming removed 0 bases from V and 3 bases from J; junction bases left unmatched: 7. In germline, CDR1 is LGHNA, CDR2 YNFKEQ. This CDR3 has 16 residues. The CDR3 is CASSQDLTGFDYGYTF. Here the CDR3 DNA reads TGTGCCAGCAGCCAAGATCTGACAGGGTTTGACTATGGCTACACCTTC.

The chain combines TRBV2 with TRBJ2-2; D call uncertain. The germline gives CDR1 SNHLY, CDR2 FYNNEI. The CDR3 loop spans 12 amino acids. V was shortened by 7 bases and J by 1 base, with 4 bases between the two germline ends. The CDR3 here is CASIMNTGELFF. CDR3 DNA sequence: TGTGCCAGCATCATGAACACCGGGGAGCTGTTTTTT.

This clone was counted at least ten times. The rearrangement links TRBV2 to TRBJ1-1; a weak D match, TRBD1 (5 bases). Germline CDR1 reads SNHLY; CDR2 reads FYNNEI. The CDR3 consists of 12 residues. With 10 bases removed from V and 7 bases from J, the gap between germline ends came to 16 bases. CDR3 loop: CATKGVGLEAFF. The CDR3 coding sequence is TGTGCCACCAAAGGGGTCGGGCTTGAAGCTTTCTTT.

The chain joins TRBV27 to TRBJ1-1; no definite D call. V gave up 1 base and J gave up 3 bases, with 6 bases separating them. Germline CDR1 and CDR2: MNHEY and SMNVEV (reference sequence). This CDR3 is built from 13 residues. The CDR3, as DNA: TGTGCCAGCAGTTTATACCGGGACACTGAAGCTTTCTTT. Encoded protein: CASSLYRDTEAFF.

V gene TRBV5-1 combines with J gene TRBJ2-1, with D possibly being TRBD1 (6 bases). Trimming shortened V by 1 base and J by 2 bases, and 13 bases separated the two germline ends. This CDR3 has 16 residues. Germline CDR1 and CDR2: SGHRS and YFSETQ. In DNA, the CDR3 is TGCGCCAGCAGCTTGATATCCCAGGGGACCTACAATGAGCAGTTCTTC. Amino acids: CASSLISQGTYNEQFF.

There are a few counts of this clone. The chain uses TRBV9 and TRBJ1-1; no definite D call. The V gene lost 4 bases and the J gene lost 1 base, with 11 bases spanning the gap. There are 14 residues in the CDR3. Germline CDR1 reads SGDLS; CDR2 reads YYNGEE. CDR3 DNA sequence: TGTGCCAGCAGCCGCGGGGTTTCGAACACTGAAGCTTTCTTT. This sequence encodes CASSRGVSNTEAFF.

The chain employs TRBV28 and TRBJ2-1; maybe TRBD2 (6 bases). This CDR3 is built from 16 residues. Germline-derived CDR1 and CDR2 are MDHEN and SYDVKM. Trimming pared 7 bases from V and 2 bases from J, leaving 18 bases between. The CDR3 coding sequence is TGTGCCAGCACCGCCGTACTAGCAGTAACCTACAATGAGCAGTTCTTC. Translating it yields CASTAVLAVTYNEQFF.

The rearrangement uses TRBV30 and TRBJ2-1, with D perhaps TRBD1 (5 bases). V lost 5 bases and J lost 12, with 17 bases in between. Germline values: CDR1 GTSNPN, CDR2 SVGIG (reference sequence). The CDR3 runs to 12 residues. The CDR3 is CAWARPRGGQFF. The CDR3 DNA sequence: TGTGCCTGGGCTCGTCCTAGGGGCGGGCAGTTCTTC.

The sample holds one count of this clone. This rearrangement joins TRBV27 to TRBJ1-4, with no clear D. V was shortened by 7 bases and J by 0 bases, with 12 bases between the two germline ends. The CDR3 consists of 15 residues. Looked up from germline, CDR1 is MNHEY and CDR2 is SMNVEV (reference sequence). The CDR3 region has the DNA TGTGCCAGCATCGCTCGGTTAGCAACTAATGAAAAACTGTTTTTT. Its protein product is CASIARLATNEKLFF.

DNA of the CDR3: TGTGCCAGCAGTTTAATTGGACAGGGCAAGGAGCCCCAGCATTTT. The encoded protein is CASSLIGQGKEPQHF. The J gene is TRBJ1-5, the V gene TRBV28; 8 bases are a match to TRBD1. The CDR3 is 15 residues long. Trimming took 2 bases from V and 8 from J; bases not matched to a gene: 8. In germline, CDR1 is MDHEN, CDR2 SYDVKM.

A few counts support this clone. The chain links TRBV19 to TRBJ2-1; no clear D. The germline gives CDR1 LNHDA, CDR2 SQIVND (reference sequence). Trimming removed 7 bases at V and 6 bases at J, with 16 bases between. The CDR3 has 14 residues. Written as DNA, the CDR3 is TGTGCCAGTACCAGGTCAGGCAGCGCCAATGAGCAGTTCTTC. It encodes CASTRSGSANEQFF.